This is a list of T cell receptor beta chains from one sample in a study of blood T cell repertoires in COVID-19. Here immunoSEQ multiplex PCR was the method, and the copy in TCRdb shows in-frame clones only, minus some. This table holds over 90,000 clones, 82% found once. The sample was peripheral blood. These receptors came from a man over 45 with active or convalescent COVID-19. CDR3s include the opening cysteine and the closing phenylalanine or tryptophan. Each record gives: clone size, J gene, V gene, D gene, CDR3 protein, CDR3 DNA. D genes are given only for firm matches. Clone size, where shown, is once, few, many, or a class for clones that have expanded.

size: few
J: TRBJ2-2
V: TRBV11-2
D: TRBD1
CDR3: CASSLEGQKYTGELFF
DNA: TGTGCCAGCAGCTTAGAGGGACAGAAGTACACCGGGGAGCTGTTTTTT

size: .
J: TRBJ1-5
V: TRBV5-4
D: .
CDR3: CASRRTWAGQPQHF
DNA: TGTGCCAGCAGAAGGACTTGGGCAGGCCAGCCCCAGCATTTT

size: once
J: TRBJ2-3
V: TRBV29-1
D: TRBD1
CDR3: CSVRGTGGTDTQYF
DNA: TGCAGCGTGAGGGGGACAGGGGGCACAGATACGCAGTATTTT

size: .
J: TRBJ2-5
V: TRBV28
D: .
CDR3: CASSLFGVRGTQYF
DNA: TGTGCCAGCAGTTTATTCGGGGTACGGGGGACCCAGTACTTC

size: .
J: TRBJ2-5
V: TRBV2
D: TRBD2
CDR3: CASSVTRGIQETQYF
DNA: TGTGCCAGCAGTGTCACGCGGGGGATCCAAGAGACCCAGTACTTC

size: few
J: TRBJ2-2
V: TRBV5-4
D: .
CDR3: CASSGPLARNTGELFF
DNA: TGTGCCAGCAGCGGCCCTCTCGCACGGAACACCGGGGAGCTGTTTTTT

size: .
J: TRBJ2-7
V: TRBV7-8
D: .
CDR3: CASSPGLNEQYF
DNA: TGTGCCAGCAGCCCCGGACTCAACGAGCAGTACTTC

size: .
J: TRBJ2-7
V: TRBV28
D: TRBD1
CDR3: CASSRGQGYEQYF
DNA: TGTGCCAGCAGTAGGGGACAGGGTTACGAGCAGTACTTC

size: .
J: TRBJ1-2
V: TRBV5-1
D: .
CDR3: CASSAENRVNDVFCF
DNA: TGCGCCAGCAGCGCCGAGAACCGGGTCAACGACGTGTTTTGCTTC

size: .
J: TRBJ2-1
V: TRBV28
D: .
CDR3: CASSLGGGHYNEQFF
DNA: TGTGCCAGCAGTTTGGGCGGGGGCCACTACAATGAGCAGTTCTTC

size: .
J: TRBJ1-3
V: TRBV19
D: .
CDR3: CASRPGTLLNTIYF
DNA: TGTGCCAGTAGGCCTGGGACTCTACTGAACACCATATATTTT

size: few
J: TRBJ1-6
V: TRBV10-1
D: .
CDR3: CASSLSDRRNSPLHF
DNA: TGCGCCAGCAGTCTTTCGGACCGGAGGAATTCACCCCTCCACTTT

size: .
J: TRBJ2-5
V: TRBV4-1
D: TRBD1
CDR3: CASSQEPPGQTHRAETQYF
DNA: TGCGCCAGCAGCCAAGAACCCCCGGGACAGACGCACAGGGCCGAGACCCAGTACTTC

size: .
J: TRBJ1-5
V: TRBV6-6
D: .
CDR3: CASSYGGQTSNQPQHF
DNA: TGTGCCAGCAGTTACGGGGGACAAACAAGCAATCAGCCCCAGCATTTT

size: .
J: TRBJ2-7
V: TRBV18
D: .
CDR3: CASSPQDEQYF
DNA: TGTGCCAGCTCACCTCAGGACGAGCAGTACTTC

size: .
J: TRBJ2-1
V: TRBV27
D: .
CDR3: CASRLGSSYNEQFF
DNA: TGTGCCAGCAGATTGGGGAGCTCCTACAATGAGCAGTTCTTC

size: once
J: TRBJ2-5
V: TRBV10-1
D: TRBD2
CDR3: CASSDSGLAWETQYF
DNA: TGCGCCAGCAGTGATTCGGGACTAGCGTGGGAGACCCAGTACTTC

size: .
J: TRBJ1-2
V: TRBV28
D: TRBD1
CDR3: CASSSRADRGHGYGYTF
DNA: TGTGCCAGCAGTTCCCGAGCAGACAGGGGGCATGGCTATGGCTACACCTTC

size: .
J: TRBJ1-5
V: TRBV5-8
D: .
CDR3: CASSRGSSGNNISPQHF
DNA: TGTGCCAGCAGCCGAGGGAGTTCTGGGAACAACATCAGTCCCCAGCATTTT

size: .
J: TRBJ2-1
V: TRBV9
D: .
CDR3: CASSGQGYNEQFF
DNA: TGTGCCAGCAGCGGGCAGGGCTACAATGAGCAGTTCTTC

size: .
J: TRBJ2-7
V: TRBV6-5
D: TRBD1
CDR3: CASTRGQGGEQYF
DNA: TGTGCCAGCACGCGAGGACAGGGCGGGGAGCAGTACTTC

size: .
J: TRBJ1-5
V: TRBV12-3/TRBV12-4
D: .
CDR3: CASSSGSPQHF
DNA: TGTGCCAGCAGCTCGGGGTCGCCCCAGCATTTT

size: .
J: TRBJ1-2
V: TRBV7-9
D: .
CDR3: CASSSDTYGYTF
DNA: TGTGCCAGCAGCTCCGACACCTATGGCTACACCTTC

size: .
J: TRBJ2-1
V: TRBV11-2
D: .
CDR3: CASSSQGNEQFF
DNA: TGTGCCAGCAGCTCACAGGGCAATGAGCAGTTCTTC

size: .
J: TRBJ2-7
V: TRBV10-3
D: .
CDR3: CAISRGEGSYEQYF
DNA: TGTGCCATCAGCAGGGGGGAAGGCTCCTACGAGCAGTACTTC

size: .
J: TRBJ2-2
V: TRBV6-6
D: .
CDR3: CASSLTRDTGELFF
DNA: TGTGCCAGCAGCCTTACTAGGGACACCGGGGAGCTGTTTTTT

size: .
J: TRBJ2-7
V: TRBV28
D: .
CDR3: CASSLSGIHEQYF
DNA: TGTGCCAGCAGTTTATCAGGGATCCACGAGCAGTACTTC

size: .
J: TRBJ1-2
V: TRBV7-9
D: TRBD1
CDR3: CASSLLAAGGGYGYTF
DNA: TGTGCCAGCAGCTTGTTAGCTGCAGGGGGCGGCTATGGCTACACCTTC

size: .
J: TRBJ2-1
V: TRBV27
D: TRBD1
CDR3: CASSYSTGGIGNEQFF
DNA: TGTGCCAGCAGCTATAGTACAGGGGGCATTGGGAATGAGCAGTTCTTC

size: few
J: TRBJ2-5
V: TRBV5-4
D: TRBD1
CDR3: CASSPGQGLGTQYF
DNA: TGTGCCAGCAGCCCCGGACAGGGGTTGGGGACCCAGTACTTC

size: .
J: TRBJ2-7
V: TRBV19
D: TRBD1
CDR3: CASSRTGTGYEQYF
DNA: TGTGCCAGTAGTAGAACCGGGACAGGGTACGAGCAGTACTTC

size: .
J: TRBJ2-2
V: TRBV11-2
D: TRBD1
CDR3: CASSPVQGAGELFF
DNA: TGTGCCAGCAGCCCAGTGCAGGGGGCCGGGGAGCTGTTTTTT

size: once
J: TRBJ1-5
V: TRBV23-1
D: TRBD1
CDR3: CASSQSWTGAVYSNQPQHF
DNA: TGCGCCAGCAGTCAGTCCTGGACAGGGGCCGTTTACAGCAATCAGCCCCAGCATTTT

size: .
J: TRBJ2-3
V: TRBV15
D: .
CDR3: CATSSWDTRTDTQYF
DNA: TGTGCCACCAGCAGTTGGGACACCCGCACAGATACGCAGTATTTT

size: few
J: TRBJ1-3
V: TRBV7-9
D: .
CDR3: CASSFSLHSGNTIYF
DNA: TGTGCCAGCAGCTTCTCTTTACACTCTGGAAACACCATATATTTT

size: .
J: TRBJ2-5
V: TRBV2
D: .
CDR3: CASSDVGRETQYF
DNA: TGTGCCAGCAGTGACGTGGGGCGAGAGACCCAGTACTTC

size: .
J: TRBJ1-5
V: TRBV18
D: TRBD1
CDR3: CASSPGTGESQPQHF
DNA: TGTGCCAGCTCACCCGGGACAGGGGAAAGCCAGCCCCAGCATTTT

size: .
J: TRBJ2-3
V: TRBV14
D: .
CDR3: CASSQGGRVGRDTQYF
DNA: TGTGCCAGCAGCCAAGGAGGCAGGGTAGGACGAGATACGCAGTATTTT

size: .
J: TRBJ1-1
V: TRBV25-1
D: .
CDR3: CASSLYTEAFF
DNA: TGTGCCAGCAGTTTATACACTGAAGCTTTCTTT

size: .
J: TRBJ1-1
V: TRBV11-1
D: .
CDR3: CASSLTALNTEAFF
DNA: TGTGCCAGCAGCCTAACAGCTTTGAACACTGAAGCTTTCTTT

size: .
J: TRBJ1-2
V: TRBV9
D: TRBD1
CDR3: CASSVFPLAPPGQVNYGYTF
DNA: TGTGCCAGCAGCGTATTCCCCTTGGCTCCTCCGGGACAGGTTAACTATGGCTACACCTTC

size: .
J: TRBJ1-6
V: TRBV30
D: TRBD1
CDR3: CAWGGTGNSPLHF
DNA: TGTGCCTGGGGGGGGACAGGTAATTCACCCCTCCACTTT

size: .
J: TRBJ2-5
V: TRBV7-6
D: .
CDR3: CASSLTGLETQYF
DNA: TGTGCCAGCAGCCTCACAGGGCTAGAGACCCAGTACTTC

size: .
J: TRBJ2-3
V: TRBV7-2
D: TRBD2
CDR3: CASSPRLAGSTDTQYF
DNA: TGTGCCAGCAGCCCCCGACTAGCGGGGAGCACAGATACGCAGTATTTT

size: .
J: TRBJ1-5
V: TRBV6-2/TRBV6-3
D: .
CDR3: CASSYLRDNNQPQHF
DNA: TGTGCCAGCAGTTACCTCCGGGACAACAATCAGCCCCAGCATTTT

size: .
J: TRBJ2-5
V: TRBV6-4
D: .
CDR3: CASSETGRETQYF
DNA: TGTGCCAGCAGTGAAACAGGGCGAGAGACCCAGTACTTC

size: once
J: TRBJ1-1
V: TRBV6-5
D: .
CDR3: CAIRGAGNTEAFF
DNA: TGTGCCATCAGGGGTGCAGGGAACACTGAAGCTTTCTTT

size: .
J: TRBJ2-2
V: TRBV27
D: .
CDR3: CASSLYRENTGELFF
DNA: TGTGCCAGCAGTTTATATCGGGAGAACACCGGGGAGCTGTTTTTT

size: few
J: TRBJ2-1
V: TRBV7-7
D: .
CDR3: CASSLGSAGEQFF
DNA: TGTGCCAGCAGCTTAGGCTCCGCCGGTGAGCAGTTCTTC

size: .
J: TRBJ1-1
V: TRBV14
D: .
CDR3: CASSQVVNTEAFF
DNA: TGTGCCAGCAGCCAAGTAGTGAACACTGAAGCTTTCTTT

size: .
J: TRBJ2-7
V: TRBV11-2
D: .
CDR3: CASSLVNYEQYF
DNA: TGTGCCAGCAGCTTAGTAAACTACGAGCAGTACTTC

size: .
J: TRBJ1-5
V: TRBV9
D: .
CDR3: CASSVRKWGESNQPQHF
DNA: TGTGCCAGCAGCGTAAGAAAGTGGGGGGAGAGCAATCAGCCCCAGCATTTT

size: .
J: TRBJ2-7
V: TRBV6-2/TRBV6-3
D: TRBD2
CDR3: CASSYQGLYEQYF
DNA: TGTGCCAGCAGTTACCAGGGACTATACGAGCAGTACTTC